This TCR beta chain was sequenced in a study of blood T cell repertoires in COVID-19. Study overall: In each case, the material was cDNA or gDNA derived from T cells, B-cell-depleted T cells, or PBMCs.

The V and J ends lost 4 bases and 2 bases respectively, with 29 bases between them. CDR3 length: 20 residues. Germline V gives CDR1 GTSNPN, CDR2 SVGIG (reference sequence). Original processing notes: Amplification of reference gene primers provided the estimated nucleated cell counts. Produced via immunoSEQ multiplex PCR; TCRdb's table is partial and in-frame only. V, J and clone size were drawn from that table, and D and trimming were deduced from the DNA. Of some 220,000 clones in the sample, roughly 80% were seen once. This sequence was found in a woman aged 55-69 years with acute or convalescent COVID-19. The chain has TRBV30 and TRBJ2-2; tentative D call: TRBD1 (5 bases). The sequencing input was peripheral blood. As DNA, the CDR3 is TGTGCCTGGATAGGAAAGGGGCGGCCAAGACCGACAACAAACACCGGGGAGCTGTTTTTT. Translated, it gives CAWIGKGRPRPTTNTGELFF.